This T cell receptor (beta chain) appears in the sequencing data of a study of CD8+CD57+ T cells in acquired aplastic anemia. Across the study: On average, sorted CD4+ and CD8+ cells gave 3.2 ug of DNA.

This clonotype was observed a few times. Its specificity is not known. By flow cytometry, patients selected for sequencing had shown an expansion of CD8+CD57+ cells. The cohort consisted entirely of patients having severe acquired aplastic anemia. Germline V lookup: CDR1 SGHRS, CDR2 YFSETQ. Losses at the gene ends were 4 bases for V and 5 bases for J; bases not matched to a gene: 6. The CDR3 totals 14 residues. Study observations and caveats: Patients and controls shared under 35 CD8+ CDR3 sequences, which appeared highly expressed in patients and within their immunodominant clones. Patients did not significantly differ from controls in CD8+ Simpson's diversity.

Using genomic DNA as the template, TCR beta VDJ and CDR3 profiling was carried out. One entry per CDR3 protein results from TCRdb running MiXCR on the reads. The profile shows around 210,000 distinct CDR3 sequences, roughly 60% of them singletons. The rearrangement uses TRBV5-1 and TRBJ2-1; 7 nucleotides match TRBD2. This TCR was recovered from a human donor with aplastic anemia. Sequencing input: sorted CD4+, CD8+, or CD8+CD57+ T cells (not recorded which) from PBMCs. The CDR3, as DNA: TGCGCCAGCAGCCCCCTCAGCGGGAACAATGAGCAGTTCTTC. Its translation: CASSPLSGNNEQFF.